One sample yielded the 5 T cell receptor beta chains listed below, sequenced in a study of T cell repertoires in cytomegalovirus infection. MiXCR was run by TCRdb on the reads, yielding one entry per CDR3 protein. The table lists approximately 490,000 distinct CDR3 sequences, 11% of them singletons. The specimen sequenced was PBMCs. Receptors were obtained from a human donor in good health (CMV status not recorded). Some clones in this sample may be carry-over from other donors' samples.

In its sample, this clonotype was seen many times. The rearrangement joins TRBV12-5 to TRBJ1-5, with 10 positions matching TRBD1. This CDR3 contains 16 residues. Germline CDR1 LGHNT, CDR2 FRNRAP. V trimming: 4 bases; J trimming: 7 bases; junction bases outside the gene matches: 10. The DNA of the CDR3 is TGTGCTAGTGGTTCCTTGACAGGGGGCTGGGGACAGCCCCAGCATTTT. Its protein is CASGSLTGGWGQPQHF.

At least ten counts were recorded for this clonotype. The chain carries TRBV7-2 and TRBJ1-5; D gene unclear. This CDR3 comprises 15 residues. The germline V gene has CDR1 SGHTA and CDR2 FQGNSA. V lost 0 bases, J lost 1 base, and 7 bases lay in between. The CDR3 here is CASSLAGLSNQPQHF. In DNA form, the CDR3 reads TGTGCCAGCAGCTTAGCAGGTCTGAGCAATCAGCCCCAGCATTTT.

This clonotype was counted at least ten times. The CDR3 nucleotides are TGCAGTGCTAACCGGGTCGGGCGGACCACCTACGAGCAGTACTTC. This translates into CSANRVGRTTYEQYF. The gene calls are TRBV20-1 and TRBJ2-7; no definite D call. Germline loops: CDR1 DFQATT, CDR2 SNEGSKA (reference sequence). This CDR3 comprises 15 residues. Between the trimmed V and J ends, which lost 4 bases and 2 bases, there was a span of 18 bases.

This clonotype was observed at least ten times. The J gene is TRBJ2-1, the V gene TRBV20-1; the D is unclear. This CDR3 is built from 12 residues. Germline V lookup: CDR1 DFQATT, CDR2 SNEGSKA (reference sequence). Trimming pared 2 bases from V and 11 bases from J, leaving 13 bases between. CDR3 nucleotide sequence: TGCAGTGCTAGACCCAGCCTCCAAAAGCAGTTCTTC. It is translated as CSARPSLQKQFF.

This clonotype was detected ten times or more. The chain uses TRBV7-8 and TRBJ2-7; 8 bases are shared with TRBD2. Per the germline V gene, CDR1 is SGHVS and CDR2 is FQNEAQ. The ends lost 3 bases at V and 2 bases at J; junction bases unmatched: 3. CDR3 length: 14 amino acids. The CDR3 sequence: CASSFLAGPYEQYF. DNA for the CDR3: TGTGCCAGCAGCTTCCTAGCGGGCCCCTACGAGCAGTACTTC. Looking up the rest from reference TRBV7-8 and TRBJ2-7 gives the full variable domain: GAGVSQSPRYKVAKRGQDVALRCDPISGHVSLFWYQQALGQGPEFLTYFQNEAQLDKSGLPSDRFFAERPEGSVSTLKIQRTQQEDSAVYLCASSFLAGPYEQYFGPGTRLTVT.